The 18 T cell receptor beta chains below were found in one sample sequenced in a study of T cells in Graves' hyperthyroidism and ophthalmopathy. Authors of the study amplified TCR beta CDR3 regions from RNA transcripts. First-round RT-PCR targeting the TCR CDR3 was performed with the HTBI primer set. TCRdb reprocessed the multiplex PCR reads with MiXCR, giving one entry per CDR3 protein. This sample has around 360,000 distinct CDR3 sequences, with approximately 16% found just once. The sample consisted of blood. The receptor set was obtained from a woman aged 60-75 years with Graves' ophthalmopathy.

Notes on this clonotype: This may come from a read error, since a much larger clone is one base off. The chain has TRBV5-4 and TRBJ1-5; 9 bases map to TRBD1. CDR1 is SGHNT and CDR2 is YYREEE in the germline V gene (reference sequence). Trimming at V came to 4 bases and at J to 5 bases, leaving 4 bases not matched to a gene. The CDR3 has 14 amino acids. The CDR3: CASSKDRGHQPQHF. The CDR3, as DNA: TGTGCCAGCAGCAAGGACAGGGGCCATCAGCCCCAGCATTTT.

The table lists this clonotype with many counts. The chain recombines TRBV6-1 with TRBJ1-5, with D maybe TRBD1 (5 bases). Germline assignment: CDR1 MNHNS and CDR2 SASEGT. This CDR3 spans 14 amino acids. Trimming stripped 6 bases from V and 5 bases from J, with 14 bases between. CDR3: CASSLRTPDQPQHF. The CDR3 bases are TGTGCCAGCAGCTTGCGGACACCAGATCAGCCCCAGCATTTT.

This clonotype was counted ten times or more. The V gene is TRBV5-5, the J gene TRBJ1-1; D possibly corresponds to TRBD1 (6 bases). The V gene's germline CDR1 is SGHKS and CDR2 YYEKEE (reference sequence). Trimming left V 4 bases short and J 5 bases short, with 15 bases between. This CDR3 is built from 14 residues. The CDR3, as DNA: TGTGCCAGCAGCCCGGGGCTAGGGGGGACTGAAGCTTTCTTT. It specifies CASSPGLGGTEAFF.

This clonotype has a count of ten or more. V and J are TRBV5-1 and TRBJ1-5, with a tentative D call TRBD1 (6 bases). There are 14 residues in the CDR3. Germline assignment: CDR1 SGHRS and CDR2 YFSETQ. Trimming took 2 bases from V and 4 from J, leaving 10 bases between them. The CDR3 DNA sequence: TGCGCCAGCAGCTTTGAAGGGGGGAATCAGCCCCAGCATTTT. It encodes CASSFEGGNQPQHF.

This clonotype has ten or more counts. The chain employs TRBV30 and TRBJ2-1, with 10 nucleotides matching TRBD2. Germline assignment: CDR1 GTSNPN and CDR2 SVGIG (reference sequence). This CDR3 contains 14 residues. After removal of 0 bases from V and 9 bases from J, the junction contained 5 bases not matched to a gene. This CDR3 reads CAWSVRSSGSEQFF. Written as DNA, the CDR3 is TGTGCCTGGAGTGTAAGGTCTAGCGGGAGTGAGCAGTTCTTC.

This clonotype was seen repeatedly, ten times or more. CDR3 DNA sequence: TGTGCCAGCAGCTTAGTCCGAGAGACCCAGTACTTC. Protein product: CASSLVRETQYF. J is TRBJ2-5 and V is TRBV11-2; D remains ambiguous. Germline V lookup: CDR1 SGHAT, CDR2 FQNNGV. CDR3 length: 12 amino acids. V shed 1 base and J shed 4 bases, with 4 bases lying between them.

This clonotype appeared a few times. The J gene is TRBJ2-3, the V gene TRBV9; the match to TRBD2 covers 14 bases. V was pared by 3 bases and J by 5 bases, with 5 bases of the junction left unmatched. The CDR3 totals 16 residues. Germline V CDR1 and CDR2: SGDLS, YYNGEE. The CDR3 sequence: CASSETSGRVIDTQYF. CDR3 nucleotides: TGTGCCAGCAGCGAGACTAGCGGGAGGGTCATAGATACGCAGTATTTT.

This clonotype was counted ten times or more. This chain connects TRBV28 to TRBJ1-1, with 9 bases that match TRBD1. Germline CDR1 is MDHEN and CDR2 is SYDVKM. The CDR3 runs 12 residues. J lost 11 bases, V lost 3 bases, and 4 bases had no gene match. The CDR3 sequence: CASSLTGGSAFF. DNA of the CDR3: TGTGCCAGCAGTTTGACAGGGGGTTCTGCTTTCTTT. Drawing the rest from reference TRBV28 and TRBJ1-1, the complete variable domain is DVKVTQSSRYLVKRTGEKVFLECVQDMDHENMFWYRQDPGLGLRLIYFSYDVKMKEKGDIPEGYSVSREKKERFSLILESASTNQTSMYLCASSLTGGSAFFGQGTRLTVV.

This clonotype was observed a few times. The rearrangement links TRBV4-2 to TRBJ2-7; D is possibly TRBD2 (5 bases). The V gene's germline CDR1 is LGHNA and CDR2 YNFKEQ. The CDR3 spans 16 residues. V shed 4 bases and J shed 5 bases, with 21 bases lying between them. Written as DNA, the CDR3 is TGTGCCAGCAGCCTACTTCTTTCGGACTCACCCCACGAGCAGTACTTC. Translation: CASSLLLSDSPHEQYF.

This clonotype appeared many times. The rearrangement uses TRBV29-1 and TRBJ1-2; D is possibly TRBD1 (5 bases). In germline, CDR1 is SQVTM, CDR2 ANQGSEA. V lost 3 bases and J lost 4, with 9 bases in between. The CDR3 is made up of 12 amino acids. Here the CDR3 DNA reads TGCAGCGTTGAGAGGACATCCTATGGCTACACCTTC. Its protein product is CSVERTSYGYTF.

This clonotype was counted between two and nine times. The chain employs TRBV13 and TRBJ2-1; D remains unclear. Germline assignment: CDR1 PRHDT and CDR2 FYEKMQ (reference sequence). This CDR3 has 15 amino acids. The germline V and J ends were trimmed by 1 base and 8 bases, with 15 bases remaining between them. This chain's CDR3 is CASSLVGSRSDEQFF. CDR3 nucleotides: TGTGCCAGCAGCTTAGTGGGGTCCCGGAGCGATGAGCAGTTCTTC.

This rearrangement joins TRBV4-1 to TRBJ1-1; D remains unclear. The CDR3 extends over 14 amino acids. The V end lost 4 bases, the J end lost 9 bases, and 18 bases lay between the germline ends. CDR1 is MGHRA and CDR2 is YSYEKL in the germline V gene. The CDR3 loop reads CASSPSGSSEKAFF. CDR3 in DNA: TGCGCCAGCAGCCCCTCGGGATCATCTGAGAAAGCTTTCTTT.

This clonotype showed up just a few times. The rearrangement links TRBV6-2 or TRBV6-3 to TRBJ1-6; D perhaps matches TRBD1 (5 bases). The CDR3 covers 18 residues. With 5 bases removed from V and 0 bases from J, the gap between germline ends came to 17 bases. Germline values: CDR1 MNHEY, CDR2 SVGEGT. Here the CDR3 reads CASSPGRAGSSYNSPLHF. In DNA form, the CDR3 reads TGTGCCAGCAGTCCGGGGAGGGCAGGGAGCTCCTATAATTCACCCCTCCACTTT.

The chain couples TRBV7-6 to TRBJ2-5; TRBD2 aligns across 10 bases. The CDR3 has 13 amino acids. Trimming cost V 6 bases and J 7 bases; bases outside gene matches: 5. Germline loops: CDR1 SGHVS, CDR2 FNYEAQ. The CDR3 region has the DNA TGTGCCAGCAGTTCTAGCGGGAGAAGGACCCAGTACTTC. Translated, it gives CASSSSGRRTQYF.

The chain couples TRBV6-1 to TRBJ2-2; 9 nucleotides line up with TRBD1. The CDR3 has 15 residues. The germline gives CDR1 MNHNS, CDR2 SASEGT. The ends lost 6 bases at V and 1 base at J; junction bases unmatched: 3. CDR3 loop: CASRQDRGNTGELFF. As DNA, the CDR3 is TGTGCCAGCAGGCAGGACAGGGGGAACACCGGGGAGCTGTTTTTT.

The table lists this clonotype with a few counts. This sequence joins TRBV9 and TRBJ1-6; 9 bases map to TRBD1. V lost 0 bases and J lost 10; bases outside the gene matches: 5. There are 15 residues in the CDR3. Germline V gene lookup returns CDR1 SGDLS and CDR2 YYNGEE. The CDR3 is CASSVEGQGPSPLHF. In DNA, the CDR3 is TGTGCCAGCAGCGTAGAGGGACAGGGCCCCTCACCCCTCCACTTT.

In this sample, this clonotype turned up many times. V usage is TRBV6-1 and J usage is TRBJ1-5; the match to TRBD1 covers 8 bases. This CDR3 is built from 14 residues. After removal of 2 bases from V and 7 bases from J, the junction contained 4 bases not matched to a gene. The germline gives CDR1 MNHNS, CDR2 SASEGT. Written as DNA, the CDR3 is TGTGCCAGCAGTGAACAGGGGGCTGAACAGCCCCAGCATTTT. Residues: CASSEQGAEQPQHF.

Regarding this clonotype: With a much larger clone just one base away, this may be a read error. The chain joins TRBV3-1 to TRBJ2-7; 13 bases are shared with TRBD2. The CDR3 runs 15 residues. Germline CDR1 LGHDT, CDR2 YNNKEL (reference sequence). CDR3 sequence reads: CASSQGLAGRYGQYF. The CDR3, as DNA: TGTGCCAGCAGTCAGGGACTAGCGGGAAGGTACGGGCAGTACTTC.